This T cell receptor (beta chain) was identified in a study of T cells in women clearing cervical HPV infection. Study in general: Cases were women with histologically confirmed HPV16-related CIN3 or worse, including a couple of invasive cancers.

The V and J ends lost 5 bases and 6 bases, in that order; junction bases with no gene match: 6. Germline V gene sequence: CDR1 SGHTA, CDR2 FQGNSA. The length of the CDR3 is 14 residues. Concerning this clone: Antigen specificity is unknown. The sequence runs out 3 residues before the end of the CDR3; the remainder is reconstructed from the germline J gene.

Genomic DNA, averaging about 1,100 ng per sample, yielded TCR beta CDR3 via immunoSEQ. Measured with immunoSEQ multiplex PCR; TCRdb has only the in-frame clones, and not every one. Recorded here are roughly 50,000 clones; the top ten clones represent 35% to 40%. Study observations and caveats: TRBV6-7 relative abundance averaged around 0.11% in cases and less than 0.2% in controls.

All donors had a single incident cervical HPV16 infection, not prevalent. The specimen sequenced was blood buffy coat. The chain employs TRBV7-2 and TRBJ2-2; the match to TRBD1 covers 7 bases. This TCR was recovered from a woman between 18 and 69 years old with a cervical HPV16 infection that either progressed to CIN3+ or cleared (not recorded which). The sequenced CDR3 bases are TGTGCCAGCAGCCGACTCACAGGGGCCGGGGAG. This sequence encodes CASSRLTGAGE. The full CDR3 reads CASSRLTGAGELFF.